This T cell receptor (beta chain) derives from a study of glioma-infiltrating T cells after dendritic cell vaccination. The study's findings and limits: Longer survival after dendritic cell vaccination followed higher pretreatment TIL content.

As to this clone: Its antigen is currently unknown.

Unmatched junction bases numbered 12, after V lost 0 bases and J lost 7 bases. Germline CDR1 reads SGHTS; CDR2 reads YDEGEE. The CDR3 consists of 17 residues. Blood PBMC samples: pre-vaccination, two weeks post third vaccination, and at tumor progression. Only in-frame clones appear in the TCRdb table, and some are missing; sequencing was by immunoSEQ multiplex PCR. This table has around 96,000 clones, about 79% appearing once. The chain recombines TRBV5-8 with TRBJ2-1; 8 nucleotides align to TRBD2. Sequencing was performed on blood, taken before dendritic cell vaccination. This clonotype was sampled from a human donor with glioblastoma. In DNA, the CDR3 is TGTGCCAGCAGCTTGGCCCTAGCGGGCCGTACGGGGAATGAGCAGTTCTTC. Encoded protein: CASSLALAGRTGNEQFF.